The entry below describes one T cell receptor beta chain. Its antigen is still unknown. Deletions cut 3 bases from V and 4 bases from J, with 12 bases between. CDR1 is MNHNS and CDR2 is SASEGT in the germline V gene. There are 14 residues in the CDR3. The record originates from a study of T cells in tumors after PD-1 blockade. Sequencing was performed with immunoSEQ multiplex PCR; in TCRdb, only in-frame clones are kept and a portion is missing. The sample records around 46,000 clones, about four fifths being singletons. Whole-study results and caveats: Some novel exhausted tumor clones appeared in pre-treatment blood, suggesting peripheral recruitment.

This chain joins TRBV6-1 and TRBJ1-2; no definite D call. The source of this sequence is a human donor with basal cell carcinoma. The sample consisted of PBMCs, taken before anti-PD-1 treatment. The CDR3 sequence is CASSELGRLYGYTF. The CDR3 nucleotides are TGTGCCAGCAGTGAGTTAGGACGGCTCTATGGCTACACCTTC.